A single sample is the source of the 2 T cell receptor beta chains below, sequenced in a study of beta chain features in type 1 diabetes. General study points: Moderate but significant shortening of TCRB CDR3s was recorded in all four CD4+ subsets from Type 1 diabetes patients.

All of the isolated RNA was reverse transcribed, so expressed TCRB transcripts were sequenced. The data were produced by immunoSEQ multiplex PCR, yet TCRdb's version contains in-frame clones alone and is incomplete. The sample includes around 110,000 clones, roughly 15% of them seen just once. Antigens for these TCRs are unknown. Material: central memory CD4+ T cells from blood. Every receptor here comes from a man between 25 and 39 years old with type 1 diabetes.

CDR3 residues: CASSLDEANIQYF. The CDR3 bases are TGTGCCAGCAGCTTAGATGAAGCAAACATTCAGTACTTC. The V and J genes are TRBV11-2 and TRBJ2-4; D unresolved. In germline, CDR1 is SGHAT, CDR2 FQNNGV. The CDR3 totals 13 residues. Deletions cut 0 bases from V and 6 bases from J, with 6 bases between.

This chain links TRBV28 with TRBJ2-2; D is perhaps TRBD1 or TRBD2 (6 bases each). This CDR3 spans 15 amino acids. Trimming pared 6 bases from V and 1 base from J, leaving 12 bases between. Germline V gene lookup returns CDR1 MDHEN and CDR2 SYDVKM. CDR3 DNA sequence: TGTGCCAGCAGGTCTGCGGGACAGAACACCGGGGAGCTGTTTTTT. It is translated as CASRSAGQNTGELFF.